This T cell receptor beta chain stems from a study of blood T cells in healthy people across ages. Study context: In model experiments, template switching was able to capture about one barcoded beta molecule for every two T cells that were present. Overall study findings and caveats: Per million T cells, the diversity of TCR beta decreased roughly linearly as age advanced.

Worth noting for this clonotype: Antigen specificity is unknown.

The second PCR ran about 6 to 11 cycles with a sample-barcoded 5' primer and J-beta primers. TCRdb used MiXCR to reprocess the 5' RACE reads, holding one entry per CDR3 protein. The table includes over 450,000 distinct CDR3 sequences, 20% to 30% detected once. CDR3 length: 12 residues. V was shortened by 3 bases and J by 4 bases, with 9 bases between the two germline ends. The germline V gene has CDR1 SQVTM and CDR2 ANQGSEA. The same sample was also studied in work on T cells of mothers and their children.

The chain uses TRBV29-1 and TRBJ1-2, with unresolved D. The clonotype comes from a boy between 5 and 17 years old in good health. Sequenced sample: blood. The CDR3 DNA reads TGCAGCGTTGACCGACATAGCTATGGCTACACCTTC. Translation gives CSVDRHSYGYTF. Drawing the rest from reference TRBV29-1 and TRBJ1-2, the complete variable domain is SAVISQKPSRDICQRGTSLTIQCQVDSQVTMMFWYRQQPGQSLTLIATANQGSEATYESGFVIDKFPISRPNLTFSTLTVSNMSPEDSSIYLCSVDRHSYGYTFGSGTRLTVV.